This T cell receptor (beta chain) was captured in a study of T cell changes during pregnancy in multiple sclerosis. The protocol was immunoSEQ multiplex PCR, while the TCRdb copy is restricted to in-frame clones and leaves out a portion. Here the sample spans 25,000 to 35,000 clones, 88% being singletons. CDR1 is MNHNS and CDR2 is SASEGT in the germline V gene. The ends were cut back, 4 bases at V and 5 bases at J, with 11 bases in the middle. The CDR3 extends over 13 amino acids. This rearrangement joins TRBV6-1 to TRBJ2-5, with a weak D call TRBD1 (6 bases). This sequence originates from a female donor with multiple sclerosis, enrolled in a pregnancy study. The sample was CD8+ T cells from peripheral blood mononuclear cells, taken in the second trimester of pregnancy. In nucleotides, the CDR3 is TGTGCCAGCAGTGCTGGGGGCGGTGAGACCCAGTACTTC. Residues: CASSAGGGETQYF.